The 18 T cell receptor beta chains presented below share a single source sample, sequenced in a study of blood T cells in healthy people across ages (dated by TCRdb to between 2015 and 2017). Libraries came from 5' RACE. Sequencing took place on an Illumina HiSeq 2500. A second PCR of about 6 to 12 cycles was run with a J-beta primer mix and a sample-barcoded 5' primer. TCRdb trimmed the raw reads at Q25, called clones with MiXCR and kept productive beta chains. Entries that share a CDR3 protein sequence are merged under the most common genes and DNA. A total of about 1,500,000 distinct CDR3 sequences appear in this sample, 42% of them only once. The ten largest account for roughly 7.7% of the sample. Sequencing was carried out using blood. All receptors derive from a woman aged 18 to 35 in good health.

The chain links TRBV7-8 to TRBJ2-1, with TRBD2 matching 12 bases. The CDR3 is made up of 18 amino acids. CDR1 and CDR2 from the germline V gene are SGHVS and FQNEAQ. Trimming cost V 3 bases and J 10 bases; bases outside gene matches: 16. For the CDR3, the DNA is TGTGCCAGCAGCTTCCGCCTTACCCCACTAGCGGGAGGTATCGAGCAGTTCTTC. Its protein product is CASSFRLTPLAGGIEQFF.

The CDR3 region has the DNA TGTGCCAGCAGCTTACGGGTTAGCGGGACCACAGATACGCAGTATTTT. Residues: CASSLRVSGTTDTQYF. The rearrangement uses TRBV7-3 and TRBJ2-3, with TRBD2 matching 8 bases. The V gene's germline CDR1 is SGHTA and CDR2 FQGTGA. The CDR3 covers 16 residues. Trimming removed 2 bases from V and 2 bases from J; junction bases left unmatched: 6.

J is TRBJ2-7 and V is TRBV20-1, with D hard to call. Per the germline V gene, CDR1 is DFQATT and CDR2 is SNEGSKA (reference sequence). The V gene lost 2 bases and the J gene lost 3 bases, with 14 bases spanning the gap. This CDR3 is built from 14 residues. The CDR3 loop reads CSARPQRGVYEQYF. In nucleotides, the CDR3 is TGCAGTGCTAGACCGCAGCGCGGCGTCTACGAGCAGTACTTC.

The chain recombines TRBV6-1 with TRBJ2-5, with D hard to call. Trimming took 6 bases from V and 11 from J, leaving 25 bases between them. The CDR3 is made up of 15 amino acids. Germline CDR1 MNHNS, CDR2 SASEGT. CDR3 sequence (DNA): TGTGCCAGCAGGGTTAAAATCGTCTCCGACAATGAGCAGTACTTC. It is translated as CASRVKIVSDNEQYF.

The chain recombines TRBV5-8 with TRBJ1-3; no reliable D call. The CDR3 has 15 residues. Germline V gene sequence: CDR1 SGHTS, CDR2 YDEGEE. V lost 2 bases and J lost 4, with 13 bases in between. Written as DNA, the CDR3 is TGTGCCAGCAGCTTTGCTCTCTCGAGGGGAAACACCATATATTTT. Translation gives CASSFALSRGNTIYF.

The V call is TRBV6-6, the J call TRBJ1-1; no clear D. The CDR3 is made up of 14 amino acids. Trimming stripped 6 bases from V and 1 base from J, with 12 bases between. Germline lookup yields CDR1 MNHNY and CDR2 SVGAGI (reference sequence). The CDR3 loop is CASRTSSWNTEAFF. The DNA of the CDR3 is TGTGCCAGCAGGACGAGTTCCTGGAACACTGAAGCTTTCTTT.

The chain joins TRBV18 to TRBJ2-5; a weak D match, TRBD2 (5 bases). The CDR3 totals 15 residues. Trimming took off 3 bases at V and 0 bases at J, with 11 bases between the two ends. The V gene's germline CDR1 is KGHSH and CDR2 LQKENI. Written as DNA, the CDR3 is TGTGCCAGCTCACCCCCGGGGTTAGACCAAGAGACCCAGTACTTC. This encodes CASSPPGLDQETQYF.

The chain links TRBV29-1 to TRBJ2-3; D gene uncertain. Germline lookup yields CDR1 SQVTM and CDR2 ANQGSEA. Trimming shortened V by 7 bases and J by 2 bases, and 16 bases separated the two germline ends. The CDR3 totals 14 residues. The CDR3 DNA reads as TGCAGCGCTCAACCGACACATACCACAGATACGCAGTATTTT. Translation: CSAQPTHTTDTQYF.

This clonotype was counted a few times. The V and J genes are TRBV7-2 and TRBJ2-3; 9 bases align to TRBD2. CDR1 and CDR2 from the germline V gene are SGHTA and FQGNSA. This CDR3 is built from 14 residues. J gave up 4 bases and V 2 bases, and 1 base lay outside the gene matches. CDR3 sequence: CASSLRLAADTQYF. The CDR3 DNA reads as TGTGCCAGCAGCTTAAGACTAGCGGCAGATACGCAGTATTTT.

The chain employs TRBV20-1 and TRBJ2-1; D remains ambiguous. The DNA end favors TRBJ2-7, so the J call may be wrong. The CDR3 totals 12 residues. The germline gives CDR1 DFQATT, CDR2 SNEGSKA (reference sequence). The DNA of the CDR3 is TGCAGTGCTAGCGGACCCTACAATGAGCAGTACTTC. Amino acid sequence: CSASGPYNEQYF.

This chain links TRBV5-1 with TRBJ2-5; D possibly corresponds to TRBD2 (7 bases). The end of the DNA aligns better with TRBJ2-7, so the J call may be wrong. The CDR3 is 15 amino acids. Germline loops: CDR1 SGHRS, CDR2 YFSETQ. Written as DNA, the CDR3 is TGCGCCAGCAGCCGGGGGGCGGAAAGCTCCTACGAGCAGTACTTC. This translates into CASSRGAESSYEQYF.

The sample holds a few counts of this clonotype. The CDR3 sequence is CASRPRDSLYEQYF. The CDR3 DNA is TGTGCCAGCAGGCCCCGGGACTCCCTCTACGAGCAGTACTTC. The chain is built from TRBV6-6 and TRBJ2-7; D is possibly TRBD2 (6 bases). The CDR3 has 14 residues. V was trimmed by 6 bases and J by 3 bases, leaving 15 bases between them. The germline V gene encodes CDR1 MNHNY and CDR2 SVGAGI (reference sequence).

This clonotype has just a few counts. This chain links TRBV29-1 with TRBJ2-5; 9 bases match TRBD2. CDR3 length: 14 residues. CDR1 is SQVTM, CDR2 ANQGSEA, per germline. Unmatched junction bases numbered 9, after V lost 7 bases and J lost 3 bases. CDR3 residues: CSAGRTSAEETQYF. CDR3 in DNA: TGCAGCGCCGGTAGGACTAGCGCTGAAGAGACCCAGTACTTC.

The rearrangement uses TRBV6-1 and TRBJ2-7, with no clear D. The CDR3 runs 13 residues. Germline lookup yields CDR1 MNHNS and CDR2 SASEGT. V was pared by 4 bases and J by 7 bases, with 14 bases between. CDR3 in amino acids: CASSGLELGEQYF. As DNA, the CDR3 is TGTGCCAGCAGTGGTCTTGAATTGGGAGAGCAGTACTTC.

CDR3 sequence reads: CASSLGVSGRCEQYF. The CDR3 DNA follows: TGTGCCAGCAGCTTAGGGGTTAGCGGGAGGTGCGAGCAGTACTTC. This chain links TRBV7-2 with TRBJ2-7, with TRBD2 matching over 10 bases. J gave up 6 bases and V 1 base, and 6 bases lay outside the gene matches. This CDR3 region has 15 residues. Germline CDR1 reads SGHTA; CDR2 reads FQGNSA. The full variable domain, completed using reference TRBV7-2 and TRBJ2-7, is GAGVSQSPSNKVTEKGKDVELRCDPISGHTALYWYRQSLGQGLEFLIYFQGNSAPDKSGLPSDRFSAERTGGSVSTLTIQRTQQEDSAVYLCASSLGVSGRCEQYFGPGTRLTVT.

This clonotype appeared a few times. V usage is TRBV20-1 and J usage is TRBJ2-3; perhaps TRBD2 as D (6 bases). Trimming cost V 4 bases and J 7 bases, with 12 bases left between them. Germline CDR1 DFQATT, CDR2 SNEGSKA (reference sequence). This CDR3 has 12 amino acids. The CDR3 bases are TGCAGTGCTAAGGCGGGGAAGAATACGCAGTATTTT. Translated, it gives CSAKAGKNTQYF.

V is TRBV7-9 and J is TRBJ2-3; D not certain. The CDR3 is 12 amino acids. With 6 bases removed from V and 3 bases from J, the gap between germline ends came to 7 bases. Looked up from germline, CDR1 is SEHNR and CDR2 is FQNEAQ (reference sequence). The CDR3 loop reads CASRDGTDTQYF. The DNA for the CDR3 is TGTGCCAGCAGAGACGGGACAGATACGCAGTATTTT. The full variable domain, its missing parts supplied by reference TRBV7-9 and TRBJ2-3, is DTGVSQNPRHKITKRGQNVTFRCDPISEHNRLYWYRQTLGQGPEFLTYFQNEAQLEKSRLLSDRFSAERPKGSFSTLEIQRTEQGDSAMYLCASRDGTDTQYFGPGTRLTVL.

The J gene is TRBJ2-7, the V gene TRBV20-1; 11 bases align to TRBD1. Germline trimming cut 4 bases from V and 5 bases from J; bases unmatched to any gene: 13. The CDR3 is 16 amino acids. Germline lookup yields CDR1 DFQATT and CDR2 SNEGSKA (reference sequence). The CDR3 DNA follows: TGCAGTGCTATCCCAGACCCGGGACAGGGGGACCACGAGCAGTACTTC. It encodes CSAIPDPGQGDHEQYF.